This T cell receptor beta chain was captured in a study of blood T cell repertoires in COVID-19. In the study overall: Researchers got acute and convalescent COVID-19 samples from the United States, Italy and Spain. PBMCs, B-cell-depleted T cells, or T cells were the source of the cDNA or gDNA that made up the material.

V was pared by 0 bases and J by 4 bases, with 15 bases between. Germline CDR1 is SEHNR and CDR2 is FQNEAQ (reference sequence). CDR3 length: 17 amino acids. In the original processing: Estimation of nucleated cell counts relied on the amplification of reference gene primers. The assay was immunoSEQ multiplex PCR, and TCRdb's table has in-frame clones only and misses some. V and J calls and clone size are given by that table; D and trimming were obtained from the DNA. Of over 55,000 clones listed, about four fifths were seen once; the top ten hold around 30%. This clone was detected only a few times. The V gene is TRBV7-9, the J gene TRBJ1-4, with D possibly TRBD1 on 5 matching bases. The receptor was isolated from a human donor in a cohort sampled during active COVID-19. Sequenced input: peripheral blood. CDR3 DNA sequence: TGTGCCAGCAGCTTAGCGGAATTGGGGGGGAATAATGAAAAACTGTTTTTT. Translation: CASSLAELGGNNEKLFF.